Listed below are T cell receptor beta chains from one sample, sequenced in a study of cytomegalovirus exposure and HLA in healthy donors. Sequenced by immunoSEQ multiplex PCR; TCRdb stores in-frame clones only, minus some. The repertoire table contains approximately 100,000 clones. The specimen was PBMCs. These receptors were collected from a man aged 50 or older in good health and CMV-seronegative. Both conserved end residues are part of each CDR3. A D gene is named only where the DNA matches it firmly.

d_gene	v_gene	j_gene	CDR3aa
-	TRBV19	TRBJ2-2	CASSSRYRSNTGELFF
TRBD2	TRBV5-4	TRBJ2-7	CASSLSSGRAAEQYF
-	TRBV5-8	TRBJ1-2	CASSLAQRGGYTF
-	TRBV21-1	TRBJ1-4	CASSKDPPGEKLFF
-	TRBV2	TRBJ1-2	CASSPGGRGPTNYGYTF
TRBD2	TRBV6-6	TRBJ2-2	CASSYLAGATGELFF
-	TRBV5-5	TRBJ2-7	CASSLGALNNEQYF
-	TRBV7-2	TRBJ1-5	CASSLAGGDGHSNQPQHF
TRBD2	TRBV6-1	TRBJ2-7	CARTRGGCHEQYF
-	TRBV5-1	TRBJ1-1	CASSAENLEAFF
-	TRBV7-9	TRBJ1-4	CASSLMRDEKLFF
-	TRBV2	TRBJ2-7	CASSPDWAEQYF
-	TRBV5-8	TRBJ1-2	CASSTPRGYGYTF
TRBD2	TRBV7-2	TRBJ2-3	CASSPRRTSGGVDTQYF
-	TRBV5-6	TRBJ2-1	CASSSTGYNEQFF
-	TRBV18	TRBJ1-5	CASSALDNQPQHF
-	TRBV2	TRBJ2-7	CASLLGTEGAYEQYF
-	TRBV19	TRBJ2-7	CASSGTPAVATYEQYF
TRBD1	TRBV19	TRBJ1-2	CASSTPGQGHYGYTF
TRBD2	TRBV18	TRBJ2-1	CASSPSGSSGRTVNEQFF
-	TRBV2	TRBJ1-2	CASRFLGYTF
TRBD2	TRBV7-2	TRBJ2-5	CASSFSGSSNLETQYF
-	TRBV11-2	TRBJ2-5	CASRRPGVTQETQYF
-	TRBV9	TRBJ2-1	CASSAPTAGNEQFF
-	TRBV9	TRBJ2-2	CASSVAVSANTGELFF
TRBD1	TRBV6-1	TRBJ1-2	CASSESRGQMYGYTF
TRBD2	TRBV13	TRBJ2-1	CASNPGGSYNEQFF
-	TRBV29-1	TRBJ2-1	CSIDNEQFF
-	TRBV13	TRBJ1-4	CASGDTGGLLGEKLFF
-	TRBV11-2	TRBJ1-6	CASSLGASAPLHF
TRBD2	TRBV5-1	TRBJ2-3	CASSLWGLANGGDTQYF